Given below is one T cell receptor beta chain in context. This entry belongs to a study of response to subunit inactivated influenza vaccine. Each CDR3 protein is one row after TCRdb ran MiXCR on the RT-PCR reads. Of 550,000 to 800,000 distinct CDR3 sequences in the sample, more than 11% were seen once. Germline CDR1 is SEHNR and CDR2 is FQNEAQ (reference sequence). V was clipped by 1 base and J by 4 bases, with 16 bases between them. This CDR3 has 17 residues. The sample in question was PBMCs from blood, obtained 14 days before vaccination. The TCR originated in a man aged 45 to 65 who received an inactivated influenza vaccine. This chain uses TRBV7-9 with TRBJ2-2; the D gene is possibly TRBD1 (6 bases). Here the CDR3 reads CASSLVGARALTGELFF. As DNA, the CDR3 is TGTGCCAGCAGCTTAGTGGGGGCGCGGGCCCTCACCGGGGAGCTGTTTTTT.